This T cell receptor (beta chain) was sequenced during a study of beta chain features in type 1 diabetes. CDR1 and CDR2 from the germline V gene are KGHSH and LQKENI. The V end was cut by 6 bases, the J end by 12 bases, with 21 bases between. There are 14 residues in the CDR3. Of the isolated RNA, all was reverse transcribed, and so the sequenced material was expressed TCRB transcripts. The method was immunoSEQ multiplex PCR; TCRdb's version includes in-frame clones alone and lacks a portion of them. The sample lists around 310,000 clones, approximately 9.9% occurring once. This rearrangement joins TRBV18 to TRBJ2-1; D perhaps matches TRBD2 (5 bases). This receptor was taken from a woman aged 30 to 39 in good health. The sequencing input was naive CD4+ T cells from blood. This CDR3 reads CASSPVLDGKLQFF. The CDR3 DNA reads TGTGCCAGCTCCCCGGTTCTTGACGGGAAACTGCAGTTCTTC.